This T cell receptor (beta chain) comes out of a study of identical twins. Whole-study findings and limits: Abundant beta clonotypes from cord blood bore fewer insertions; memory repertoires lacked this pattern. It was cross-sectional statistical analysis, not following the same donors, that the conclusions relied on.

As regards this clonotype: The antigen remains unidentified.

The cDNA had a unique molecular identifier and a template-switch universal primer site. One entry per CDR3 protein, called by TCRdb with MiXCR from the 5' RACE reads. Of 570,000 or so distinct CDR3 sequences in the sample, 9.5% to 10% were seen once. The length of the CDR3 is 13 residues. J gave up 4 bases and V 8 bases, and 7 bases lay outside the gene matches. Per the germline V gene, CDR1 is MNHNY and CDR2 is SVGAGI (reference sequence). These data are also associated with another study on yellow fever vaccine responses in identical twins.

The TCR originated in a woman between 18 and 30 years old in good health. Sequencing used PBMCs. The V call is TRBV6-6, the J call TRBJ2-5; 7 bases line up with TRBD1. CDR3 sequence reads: CASLRQGSETQYF. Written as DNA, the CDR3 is TGTGCCAGCCTAAGACAGGGATCAGAGACCCAGTACTTC.